The sequence of this TCR beta chain was determined in a study of Tregs in tolerant kidney transplant recipients. This clone has a handful of counts. The method was immunoSEQ multiplex PCR; TCRdb's version includes in-frame clones alone and lacks a portion of them. The table lists some 55,000 clones, around 83% of them singletons. The CDR3 runs 14 residues. Germline CDR1 SGDLS, CDR2 YYNGEE. V dropped 4 bases and J dropped 2 bases, with 13 bases sitting between them. The receptor comes from a human donor in good health. The gene calls are TRBV9 and TRBJ2-7; possibly TRBD1 for D (6 bases). The sequenced sample was CD4+ T cells from blood. CDR3 DNA: TGTGCCAGCAGCACACCGGACAGACCCTACGAGCAGTACTTC. Translation gives CASSTPDRPYEQYF.